This record looks at one T cell receptor (beta chain) sequence and its context. Its antigen is undetermined. These data are taken from a study of T cell repertoires in cytomegalovirus infection. Study-wide context: Matching HLA type, along with CMV infection, was indicated by public TCR beta signatures. Study findings and constraints: It was HLA-C-restricted CMV-specific TCR beta clonotypes that dominated the response ex vivo. Carriers of CMV and the relevant HLA type were discriminated by public TCR beta frequency.

Per the germline V gene, CDR1 is MDHEN and CDR2 is SYDVKM. The junction had 5 bases not matched to a gene; V was cut back by 6 bases and J by 4 bases. The CDR3 has 15 amino acids. TCRdb itself ran the reads through MiXCR, one entry per CDR3 protein. The sample carries about 490,000 distinct CDR3 sequences, approximately 17% recorded once. This sequence was found in a human donor in good health (CMV status not recorded). Some clones in this sample may be carry-over from other donors' samples. Material: CD8+ T cells from PBMCs. The rearrangement links TRBV28 to TRBJ2-1; 11 bases map to TRBD2. The CDR3 spells CASRQTSGTYNEQFF. Here the CDR3 DNA reads TGTGCCAGCAGACAGACTAGCGGGACATACAATGAGCAGTTCTTC.